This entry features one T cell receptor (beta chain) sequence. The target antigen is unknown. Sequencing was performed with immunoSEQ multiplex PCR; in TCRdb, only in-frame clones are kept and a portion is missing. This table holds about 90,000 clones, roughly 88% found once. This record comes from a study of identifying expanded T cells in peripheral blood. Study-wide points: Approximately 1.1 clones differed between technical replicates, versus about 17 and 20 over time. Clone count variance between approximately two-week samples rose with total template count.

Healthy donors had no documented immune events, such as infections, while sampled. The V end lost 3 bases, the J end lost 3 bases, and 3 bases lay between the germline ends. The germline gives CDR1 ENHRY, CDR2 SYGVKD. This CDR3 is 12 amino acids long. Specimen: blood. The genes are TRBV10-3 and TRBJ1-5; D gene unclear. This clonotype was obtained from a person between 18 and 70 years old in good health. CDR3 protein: CAISENNQPQHF. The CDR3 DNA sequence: TGTGCCATCAGTGAAAACAATCAGCCCCAGCATTTT.